A single sample is the source of the 19 T cell receptor beta chains below, sequenced in a study of blood T cell repertoires in COVID-19. Sequencing used immunoSEQ multiplex PCR; TCRdb keeps in-frame clones, though not all of them. Altogether 250,000 to 350,000 clones are present, more than 80% being singletons, with the ten largest covering 2.5% to 3%. Sequences were obtained from peripheral blood. The receptor source for this set is a woman in her 30s with active or convalescent COVID-19.

This rearrangement joins TRBV29-1 to TRBJ2-3, with 9 positions matching TRBD1. Losses at the gene ends were 7 bases for V and 6 bases for J; bases not matched to a gene: 8. CDR3 length: 13 residues. Per germline, CDR1 SQVTM and CDR2 ANQGSEA. CDR3 sequence reads: CSGGTGIADTQYF. The CDR3 DNA reads TGCAGCGGGGGGACAGGGATAGCCGATACGCAGTATTTT.

The J gene is TRBJ1-4, the V gene TRBV6-5, with no clear D. V was trimmed by 0 bases and J by 8 bases, leaving 10 bases between them. The CDR3 runs to 14 residues. Germline V CDR1 and CDR2: MNHEY, SVGAGI. The CDR3 DNA is TGTGCCAGCAGTTACTCTACCCGAGGGGAAAAACTGTTTTTT. Translating it yields CASSYSTRGEKLFF.

About this clone: The same CDR3 arises from other DNA sequences in this sample as well. The chain links TRBV5-1 to TRBJ1-3; 8 bases line up with TRBD1. The CDR3 sequence is 15 residues long. Germline values: CDR1 SGHRS, CDR2 YFSETQ. V lost 4 bases, J lost 4 bases, and 7 bases stayed unmatched. As DNA, the CDR3 is TGCGCCAGCAGCCCGCAGGGGGCGTCAGGAAACACCATATATTTT. Protein sequence: CASSPQGASGNTIYF. Drawing the rest from reference TRBV5-1 and TRBJ1-3, the complete variable domain is KAGVTQTPRYLIKTRGQQVTLSCSPISGHRSVSWYQQTPGQGLQFLFEYFSETQRNKGNFPGRFSGRQFSNSRSEMNVSTLELGDSALYLCASSPQGASGNTIYFGEGSWLTVV.

The chain links TRBV4-3 to TRBJ2-1; tentatively, D is TRBD1 (6 bases). Deletions cut 3 bases from V and 0 bases from J, with 9 bases between. Germline V gene data show CDR1 as LGHNA and CDR2 as YSLEER. The CDR3 extends over 15 amino acids. CDR3 protein: CASSQDSDSYNEQFF. In DNA, the CDR3 is TGCGCCAGCAGCCAGGACAGTGACTCCTACAATGAGCAGTTCTTC.

This clone has only a few counts. The chain uses TRBV7-2 and TRBJ2-2; no firm D call. Germline V gene data show CDR1 as SGHTA and CDR2 as FQGNSA. CDR3 length equals 16 residues. Deletions cut 2 bases from V and 2 bases from J, with 12 bases between. Here the CDR3 DNA reads TGTGCCAGCAGCTTAAGAGCCCGCCTTAACACCGGGGAGCTGTTTTTT. Residues: CASSLRARLNTGELFF.

The rearrangement joins TRBV10-3 to TRBJ1-3; D not resolved. V gave up 10 bases and J gave up 7 bases, with 17 bases separating them. Per the germline V gene, CDR1 is ENHRY and CDR2 is SYGVKD. This CDR3 comprises 13 residues. This CDR3 is CATKRPDGNTIYF. CDR3 DNA sequence: TGTGCCACTAAAAGGCCAGACGGGAACACCATATATTTT.

This chain connects TRBV19 to TRBJ2-7, with 7 bases lining up with TRBD1. CDR1 and CDR2 from the germline V gene are LNHDA and SQIVND (reference sequence). The ends lost 4 bases at V and 0 bases at J; junction bases unmatched: 3. The CDR3 covers 14 residues. CDR3 sequence: CASSNGDSSYEQYF. The CDR3 DNA is TGTGCCAGTAGTAACGGGGACAGCTCCTACGAGCAGTACTTC.

This clone showed up just a few times. The chain joins TRBV27 to TRBJ2-7; TRBD1 matches at 10 bases. The germline CDR1 and CDR2 sequences are MNHEY and SMNVEV (reference sequence). The CDR3 loop spans 14 amino acids. The J segment lost 3 bases and the V segment lost 5 bases, leaving 4 bases of the junction unmatched. CDR3 residues: CASSRTGGYYEQYF. CDR3 nucleotides: TGTGCCAGCAGTCGGACAGGGGGATACTACGAGCAGTACTTC.

In its sample, this clone was seen once. The gene calls are TRBV25-1 and TRBJ1-3; D not certain. CDR3 length: 16 amino acids. V dropped 1 base and J dropped 0 bases, with 10 bases sitting between them. In germline, CDR1 is MGHDK, CDR2 SYGVNS. The CDR3 here is CASSESGRNSGNTIYF. The CDR3 DNA is TGTGCCAGCAGTGAATCAGGCAGGAACTCTGGAAACACCATATATTTT.

This clone was seen once. The chain joins TRBV6-1 to TRBJ2-1, with 8 bases identical to TRBD2. CDR3 size: 17 residues. CDR1 is MNHNS and CDR2 is SASEGT in the germline V gene. V was clipped by 4 bases and J by 0 bases; unmatched bases: 8. In nucleotides, the CDR3 is TGTGCCAGCAGTGGACCAGCGGGGGCCTTCTCCTACAATGAGCAGTTCTTC. This gives the protein CASSGPAGAFSYNEQFF.

V gene TRBV30 combines with J gene TRBJ1-2; 9 bases are shared with TRBD1. Germline lookup yields CDR1 GTSNPN and CDR2 SVGIG (reference sequence). CDR3 length equals 13 residues. Trimming cost V 4 bases and J 7 bases; bases outside gene matches: 7. The CDR3 DNA is TGTGCCTGGATTAGGACAGGGGTGGGTGGCTACACCTTC. Encoded protein: CAWIRTGVGGYTF.

V and J are TRBV18 and TRBJ1-6; the D gene is possibly TRBD1 (5 bases). The germline gives CDR1 KGHSH, CDR2 LQKENI. The CDR3 is made up of 14 amino acids. Trimming took off 3 bases at V and 10 bases at J, with 13 bases between the two ends. In nucleotides, the CDR3 is TGTGCCAGCTCACCGCGACAGACTGAGTCACCCCTCCACTTT. The encoded protein is CASSPRQTESPLHF.

This chain links TRBV21-1 with TRBJ1-5. TRBV21-1 is tagged as a pseudogene. The length of the CDR3 is 21 residues. The DNA of the CDR3 is TGTGCCAGCAGCAAGAGATTGGAGAGGGGGGGCATCACCGATAGCAATCAGCCCCAGCATTTT. This gives the protein CASSKRLERGGITDSNQPQHF.

V is TRBV2 and J is TRBJ1-2; 7 nucleotides align to TRBD1. Germline trimming cut 8 bases from V and 2 bases from J; bases unmatched to any gene: 2. CDR3 length: 12 residues. The V gene's germline CDR1 is SNHLY and CDR2 FYNNEI. CDR3 bases: TGTGCCAGCGCGGGACAGAACTATGGCTACACCTTC. It translates to CASAGQNYGYTF.

J is TRBJ2-7 and V is TRBV4-2, with 9 bases fitting TRBD1. The germline CDR1 and CDR2 sequences are LGHNA and YNFKEQ. V was clipped by 3 bases and J by 1 base; unmatched bases: 4. CDR3 length: 15 residues. The CDR3 loop reads CASSHQDRGSYEQYF. Written as DNA, the CDR3 is TGTGCCAGCAGCCATCAGGACAGGGGATCCTACGAGCAGTACTTC.

The chain joins TRBV2 to TRBJ1-4; TRBD1 aligns across 11 bases. With 8 bases clipped from V and 3 bases from J, the junction kept 8 bases outside the gene matches. The CDR3 sequence is 16 residues long. Germline V gene sequence: CDR1 SNHLY, CDR2 FYNNEI. The CDR3 nucleotides read TGTGCCAGCGAACTCGGACAGGGGGCGTCTAATGAAAAACTGTTTTTT. It is translated as CASELGQGASNEKLFF.

This chain joins TRBV4-3 and TRBJ1-1; D is unresolved. This CDR3 is built from 16 residues. V gave up 1 base and J gave up 5 bases, with 17 bases separating them. Germline V CDR1 and CDR2: LGHNA, YSLEER. CDR3 loop: CASSQGLRADGTEAFF. The CDR3 nucleotides read TGCGCCAGCAGCCAAGGACTGAGGGCAGACGGGACTGAAGCTTTCTTT.

The chain carries TRBV6-1 and TRBJ1-5; D possibly corresponds to TRBD1 (5 bases). Germline V gene sequence: CDR1 MNHNS, CDR2 SASEGT. V lost 3 bases and J 9 bases, leaving 9 bases between the germline ends. The CDR3 loop spans 12 amino acids. The CDR3 DNA reads TGTGCCAGCAGTGAGGGGGGAACGCCCCAGCATTTT. Translating gives CASSEGGTPQHF.

The chain links TRBV18 to TRBJ1-4; D is unresolved. CDR1 and CDR2 (germline): KGHSH, LQKENI. V was cut by 3 bases and J by 5 bases, with 10 bases left in between. The CDR3 consists of 14 residues. The chain's CDR3 is CASSPRPLNEKLFF. In DNA, the CDR3 is TGTGCCAGCTCACCGCGCCCGCTCAATGAAAAACTGTTTTTT. Together with reference TRBV18 and TRBJ1-4, the CDR3 gives the full variable domain: NAGVMQNPRHLVRRRGQEARLRCSPMKGHSHVYWYRQLPEEGLKFMVYLQKENIIDESGMPKERFSAEFPKEGPSILRIQQVVRGDSAAYFCASSPRPLNEKLFFGSGTQLSVL.